This TCR beta chain was found in a study of spatial heterogeneity in lung cancer. About the study: Consistent detection of more beta-chain than alpha-chain sequences was observed.

On this clonotype: Its antigen is still unknown.

Time point specified: sample taken at primary tumor resection. Unsorted whole RNA from tumor, nontumor lung or frozen PBMC underwent sequencing. The donors were 72 patients with non-small cell lung cancer that was early-stage and untreated. From germline, CDR1 is MNHEY and CDR2 SMNVEV (reference sequence). With 8 bases clipped from V and 4 bases from J, the junction kept 13 bases outside the gene matches. The CDR3 runs 16 residues. A unique molecular identifier was attached to every TCR cDNA molecule. TCRdb re-called the 5' RACE reads through MiXCR, storing one row per CDR3 protein. The sample has about 82,000 distinct CDR3 sequences; over 9.5% are singletons. Overall study findings and caveats: Blood carried ubiquitous expanded tumor TCRs more at resection than follow-up.

This specimen was PBMCs, taken at surgery. This receptor was taken from a male donor with early-stage non-small cell lung cancer. This chain uses TRBV27 with TRBJ1-4; TRBD1 aligns across 7 bases. CDR3 protein: CASGSTGIGVNEKLFF. The CDR3 nucleotides read TGTGCCAGCGGCTCGACAGGGATAGGGGTTAATGAAAAACTGTTTTTT.